Each of the 30 T cell receptor beta chains below was sequenced from the same sample in a study of T cell responses to AZD1222 COVID-19 vaccine. Using immunoSEQ multiplex PCR, the repertoire was profiled, and TCRdb retains in-frame clones only, with some absent. The data show about 120,000 clones, with roughly 85% seen just once and about 9.8% held by the top ten. The specimen was peripheral blood, collected on day 0 of AZD1222 vaccination. The receptors shown here come from an adult in good health.

This clone came up a few times. The chain couples TRBV28 to TRBJ2-2, with unresolved D. With 2 bases removed from V and 6 bases from J, the gap between germline ends came to 7 bases. Germline V gene data show CDR1 as MDHEN and CDR2 as SYDVKM. The CDR3 runs to 13 residues. The CDR3, as DNA: TGTGCCAGCAGTTTAGGAGTGGCCGGGGAGCTGTTTTTT. It yields the protein CASSLGVAGELFF.

J is TRBJ2-3 and V is TRBV12-3 or TRBV12-4, with TRBD2 matching over 10 bases. V lost 10 bases to trimming and J lost 4 bases; unmatched junction nucleotides: 5. The CDR3 sequence is 13 residues long. The CDR3 sequence is CATRLAGADTQYF. For the CDR3, the DNA is TGTGCCACCAGACTAGCGGGTGCAGATACGCAGTATTTT.

V and J are TRBV7-9 and TRBJ1-1, with D maybe TRBD1 (6 bases). V was clipped by 8 bases and J by 2 bases, with 15 bases between them. The CDR3 sequence is 14 residues long. Germline V lookup: CDR1 SEHNR, CDR2 FQNEAQ (reference sequence). The CDR3: CASQRQAENTEAFF. Written as DNA, the CDR3 is TGTGCCAGCCAAAGACAGGCGGAAAACACTGAAGCTTTCTTT.

The CDR3 DNA reads as TGCGCCAGCAGTACGAACGACAGAAGCCTCCACTTT. Protein product: CASSTNDRSLHF. The rearrangement uses TRBV10-2 and TRBJ1-6; tentatively, D is TRBD1 (5 bases). The CDR3 runs to 12 residues. CDR1 is WSHSY, CDR2 SAAADI, per germline. V lost 5 bases to trimming and J lost 15 bases, with 14 bases between them.

The chain uses TRBV6-1 and TRBJ2-7, with 8 bases fitting TRBD1. The CDR3 spans 15 residues. Germline lookup yields CDR1 MNHNS and CDR2 SASEGT. J was trimmed by 3 bases and V by 3 bases; bases with no gene match: 7. CDR3 sequence (DNA): TGTGCCAGCAGTGATGTGGGACAGGTTAGCTACGAGCAGTACTTC. Amino acid sequence: CASSDVGQVSYEQYF.

The chain couples TRBV5-1 to TRBJ2-1; 9 nucleotides line up with TRBD1. V lost 2 bases and J lost 9; bases outside the gene matches: 9. The CDR3 consists of 15 residues. The germline V gene encodes CDR1 SGHRS and CDR2 YFSETQ. CDR3 amino acids: CASSFDPGQGIEQFF. DNA for the CDR3: TGCGCCAGCAGCTTTGACCCGGGACAGGGTATTGAGCAGTTCTTC. The full variable domain, rest sourced from reference TRBV5-1 and TRBJ2-1, is KAGVTQTPRYLIKTRGQQVTLSCSPISGHRSVSWYQQTPGQGLQFLFEYFSETQRNKGNFPGRFSGRQFSNSRSEMNVSTLELGDSALYLCASSFDPGQGIEQFFGPGTRLTVL.

The V gene is TRBV6-2 or TRBV6-3, the J gene TRBJ2-7, with D possibly matching TRBD2 (5 bases). V dropped 2 bases and J dropped 3 bases, with 11 bases sitting between them. This CDR3 has 14 residues. Germline V lookup: CDR1 MNHEY, CDR2 SVGEGT. CDR3 DNA sequence: TGTGCCAGCAGTTACAGCCCCGGGAACTACGAGCAGTACTTC. Its protein product is CASSYSPGNYEQYF.

The DNA of the CDR3 is TGTGCCAGCAGCTTTTTAACAGCTGGCCAGCCCCAGCATTTT. Amino acids: CASSFLTAGQPQHF. The rearrangement uses TRBV5-5 and TRBJ1-5; D is unresolved. This CDR3 contains 14 residues. The germline V and J ends were trimmed by 2 bases and 7 bases, with 13 bases remaining between them. The germline V gene has CDR1 SGHKS and CDR2 YYEKEE (reference sequence).

The chain joins TRBV2 to TRBJ2-1; D may be TRBD2 (6 bases). The CDR3 has 11 amino acids. With 8 bases removed from V and 8 bases from J, the gap between germline ends came to 10 bases. Germline CDR1 is SNHLY and CDR2 is FYNNEI. CDR3 residues: CASGGEYEQFF. The CDR3, as DNA: TGTGCCAGCGGAGGGGAGTATGAGCAGTTCTTC.

The gene calls are TRBV28 and TRBJ1-6; D gene ambiguous. Trimming removed 5 bases at V and 7 bases at J, with 6 bases between. Germline V gene lookup returns CDR1 MDHEN and CDR2 SYDVKM. CDR3 length: 12 residues. The CDR3 here is CASSNKNSPLHF. For the CDR3, the DNA is TGTGCCAGCAGTAATAAAAATTCACCCCTCCACTTT.

This clone was seen just once. V usage is TRBV29-1 and J usage is TRBJ1-5, with 9 bases matching TRBD1. The V gene end was trimmed by 4 bases and the J gene end by 7 bases; junction bases not matched to a gene: 8. Germline V lookup: CDR1 SQVTM, CDR2 ANQGSEA. This CDR3 comprises 14 residues. Written as DNA, the CDR3 is TGCAGCGTTGGCGAGACAGGGGGGGGCCAGCCCCAGCATTTT. It yields the protein CSVGETGGGQPQHF. Based on the CDR3 plus reference TRBV29-1 and TRBJ1-5, the full variable domain is SAVISQKPSRDICQRGTSLTIQCQVDSQVTMMFWYRQQPGQSLTLIATANQGSEATYESGFVIDKFPISRPNLTFSTLTVSNMSPEDSSIYLCSVGETGGGQPQHFGDGTRLSIL.

This chain links TRBV2 with TRBJ2-7; D ambiguous. Per germline, CDR1 SNHLY and CDR2 FYNNEI. The CDR3 has 18 amino acids. V shed 1 base and J shed 1 base, with 20 bases lying between them. The DNA of the CDR3 is TGTGCCAGCAGTGAAGGCAGAAAGCGACACCGGTTATCCTACGAGCAGTACTTC. Amino acids: CASSEGRKRHRLSYEQYF.

The chain has TRBV27 and TRBJ2-2; D remains unclear. The CDR3 totals 14 residues. CDR1 and CDR2 (germline): MNHEY, SMNVEV (reference sequence). Between the trimmed V and J ends, which lost 0 bases and 9 bases, there was a span of 11 bases. This CDR3 reads CASSLSRLARELFF. The CDR3 DNA follows: TGTGCCAGCAGTTTATCACGACTTGCCAGGGAGCTGTTTTTT.

The gene calls are TRBV5-1 and TRBJ2-5; the D call may be TRBD1 or TRBD2 (5 bases each). The germline V gene has CDR1 SGHRS and CDR2 YFSETQ. The ends were cut back, 1 base at V and 4 bases at J, with 17 bases in the middle. The length of the CDR3 is 16 residues. CDR3 sequence: CASSLSGRWVRETQYF. The CDR3, as DNA: TGCGCCAGCAGCTTGTCGGGACGGTGGGTGCGAGAGACCCAGTACTTC.

This clone was counted a single time. The chain links TRBV3-1 (or the pseudogene TRBV3-2) to TRBJ1-1; the D is unclear. The CDR3 is made up of 13 amino acids. Between the trimmed V and J ends, which lost 4 bases and 1 base, there was a span of 7 bases. The germline CDR1 and CDR2 sequences are LGHDT and YNNKEL (reference sequence). The CDR3: CASSLAPNTEAFF. As DNA, the CDR3 is TGTGCCAGCAGCCTCGCCCCGAACACTGAAGCTTTCTTT.

V is TRBV11-3 and J is TRBJ2-5; TRBD2 is a possible D gene (7 bases). The CDR3 covers 15 residues. The germline V and J ends were trimmed by 4 bases and 5 bases, with 17 bases remaining between them. The germline gives CDR1 SGHNT, CDR2 YENEEA. CDR3 bases: TGTGCCAGCAGCTCCCGAGGGGGGGCCGGGGAGACCCAGTACTTC. Translating it yields CASSSRGGAGETQYF.

The rearrangement links TRBV7-9 to TRBJ2-7; D may correspond to TRBD1 or TRBD2 (6 bases each). V was shortened by 2 bases and J by 5 bases, with 19 bases between the two germline ends. Germline V gene lookup returns CDR1 SEHNR and CDR2 FQNEAQ (reference sequence). This CDR3 is 16 amino acids long. The CDR3 bases are TGTGCCAGCAGCTTAAAATTGTCTGAGGGGGGCCACGAGCAGTACTTC. Its protein product is CASSLKLSEGGHEQYF. Full variable domain (outside the CDR3, taken from reference TRBV7-9 and TRBJ2-7): DTGVSQNPRHKITKRGQNVTFRCDPISEHNRLYWYRQTLGQGPEFLTYFQNEAQLEKSRLLSDRFSAERPKGSFSTLEIQRTEQGDSAMYLCASSLKLSEGGHEQYFGPGTRLTVT.

This chain joins TRBV5-1 and TRBJ1-3; D is unresolved. Deletions cut 0 bases from V and 0 bases from J, with 7 bases between. The CDR3 spans 15 residues. Germline CDR1 and CDR2: SGHRS and YFSETQ. The chain's CDR3 is CASSLAGNSGNTIYF. The DNA for the CDR3 is TGCGCCAGCAGCTTGGCCGGGAACTCTGGAAACACCATATATTTT. Using reference TRBV5-1 and TRBJ1-3 for the parts outside the CDR3, the full variable domain is KAGVTQTPRYLIKTRGQQVTLSCSPISGHRSVSWYQQTPGQGLQFLFEYFSETQRNKGNFPGRFSGRQFSNSRSEMNVSTLELGDSALYLCASSLAGNSGNTIYFGEGSWLTVV.

The chain uses TRBV18 and TRBJ2-7; either TRBD1 or TRBD2 may supply D (5 bases each). This CDR3 region has 13 residues. V was cut by 4 bases and J by 3 bases, with 10 bases left in between. Germline loops: CDR1 KGHSH, CDR2 LQKENI. The CDR3 sequence is CASSLGADYEQYF. The CDR3, as DNA: TGTGCCAGCTCACTCGGGGCCGACTACGAGCAGTACTTC.

This clone occurred a few times. This sequence joins TRBV7-5 and TRBJ1-5; no DNA check was done on the table's D call, TRBD1. TRBV7-5 has pseudogene status. CDR3 length equals 17 residues. The CDR3 region is CVRSFGARRVSNQPQHF. CDR3 nucleotides: TGTGTCAGAAGCTTTGGTGCCCGCAGGGTTAGCAATCAGCCCCAGCATTTT.

The chain employs TRBV30 and TRBJ1-3, with a weak D call TRBD1 (5 bases). The CDR3 length is 15 residues. Trimming cost V 7 bases and J 0 bases, with 16 bases left between them. CDR1 is GTSNPN and CDR2 is SVGIG in the germline V gene (reference sequence). As DNA, the CDR3 is TGTGCCTCAACGAACCAACAGGCCTCTGGAAACACCATATATTTT. It codes for CASTNQQASGNTIYF.

This sequence joins TRBV27 and TRBJ1-2; no clear D gene. V was trimmed by 6 bases and J by 4 bases, leaving 18 bases between them. Germline CDR1 reads MNHEY; CDR2 reads SMNVEV (reference sequence). This CDR3 is built from 15 residues. The CDR3 protein is CASSLSLGPFYGYTF. The CDR3 coding sequence is TGTGCCAGCAGCCTTTCCCTCGGGCCCTTCTATGGCTACACCTTC.

V and J are TRBV7-6 and TRBJ1-1; 7 bases are shared with TRBD1. V gave up 3 bases and J gave up 2 bases; unmatched junction bases: 6. CDR3 length: 15 residues. Germline CDR1 SGHVS, CDR2 FNYEAQ. The CDR3 sequence: CASSFTGTVNTEAFF. CDR3 sequence (DNA): TGTGCCAGCAGCTTCACCGGGACAGTTAACACTGAAGCTTTCTTT.

V usage is TRBV5-1 and J usage is TRBJ2-7; maybe TRBD2 (6 bases). Trimming removed 4 bases at V and 2 bases at J, with 13 bases between. The germline V gene encodes CDR1 SGHRS and CDR2 YFSETQ. The CDR3 contains 14 residues. The CDR3 loop reads CASSPVAGTYEQYF. The CDR3 DNA is TGCGCCAGCAGCCCGGTCGCGGGAACCTACGAGCAGTACTTC.

The chain couples TRBV6-5 to TRBJ1-1, with D possibly matching TRBD1 (6 bases). The germline CDR1 and CDR2 sequences are MNHEY and SVGAGI. Deletions cut 7 bases from V and 5 bases from J, with 14 bases between. This CDR3 has 13 residues. DNA for the CDR3: TGTGCCAGCACGAACAGGGAGCGTACTGAAGCTTTCTTT. Amino acid sequence: CASTNRERTEAFF.

The chain uses TRBV29-1 and TRBJ2-7; 8 bases are a match to TRBD2. V gave up 5 bases and J gave up 2 bases; unmatched junction bases: 5. The CDR3 totals 13 residues. CDR1 is SQVTM and CDR2 is ANQGSEA in the germline V gene. This chain's CDR3 is CSVSTSGTYEQYF. CDR3 nucleotide sequence: TGCAGCGTTAGTACTAGCGGAACCTACGAGCAGTACTTC.

The chain links TRBV11-2 to TRBJ1-5, with D perhaps TRBD1 (5 bases). Trimming cost V 1 base and J 3 bases, with 10 bases left between them. Germline V CDR1 and CDR2: SGHAT, FQNNGV. CDR3 size: 15 residues. For the CDR3, the DNA is TGTGCCAGCAGCTTAGGTGGACAAGTCAATCAGCCCCAGCATTTT. It translates to CASSLGGQVNQPQHF.

This clone was observed a single time. The chain joins TRBV10-2 to TRBJ2-7, with 7 bases identical to TRBD2. Losses at the gene ends were 7 bases for V and 6 bases for J; bases not matched to a gene: 6. The length of the CDR3 is 12 residues. Germline CDR1 and CDR2: WSHSY and SAAADI. The CDR3 loop reads CASTDGGGEQYF. CDR3 DNA: TGCGCCAGCACGGACGGCGGGGGCGAGCAGTACTTC.

The chain recombines TRBV10-3 with TRBJ1-4; D is uncertain. CDR3 length: 12 amino acids. CDR1 is ENHRY, CDR2 SYGVKD, per germline. Deletions cut 10 bases from V and 4 bases from J, with 10 bases between. CDR3 sequence reads: CATRGINEKLFF. Written as DNA, the CDR3 is TGTGCCACTCGGGGTATTAATGAAAAACTGTTTTTT.

The chain is built from TRBV19 and TRBJ1-1; TRBD1 might be the D (5 bases). The CDR3 is 15 amino acids. Trimming took off 1 base at V and 1 base at J, with 10 bases between the two ends. The V gene's germline CDR1 is LNHDA and CDR2 SQIVND (reference sequence). The CDR3 spells CASSIGGGTNTEAFF. Here the CDR3 DNA reads TGTGCCAGTAGTATAGGGGGAGGGACGAACACTGAAGCTTTCTTT.